Listed below are T cell receptor beta chains from one sample, sequenced in a study of cytomegalovirus exposure and HLA in healthy donors. The repertoire was sequenced with immunoSEQ multiplex PCR; TCRdb's copy has only in-frame clones and lacks some. The data show around 210,000 clones, 70% to 80% seen once. Sequenced sample: PBMCs. Receptor source: a male donor in good health and CMV-seropositive. Both conserved end residues are part of each CDR3. The order of the fields is CDR3 protein, CDR3 DNA, J gene, V gene, clone size, D gene. D genes are given only for firm matches. Some rows mark clone size as missing; the rest say once, few, many or name a class of expanded clone.

CDR3aa: CSTRYQGPHGYTF
CDR3nt: TGCAGCACAAGATACCAGGGGCCCCATGGCTACACCTTC
j_gene: TRBJ1-2
v_gene: TRBV29-1
abundance: NA
d_gene: NA

CDR3aa: CASSPVAGGPNEQFF
CDR3nt: TGCGCCAGCAGCCCCGTAGCGGGGGGGCCCAATGAGCAGTTCTTC
j_gene: TRBJ2-1
v_gene: TRBV5-1
abundance: NA
d_gene: TRBD2

CDR3aa: CASSLMGTGGNQPQHF
CDR3nt: TGTGCCAGCAGTTTAATGGGGACAGGGGGGAATCAGCCCCAGCATTTT
j_gene: TRBJ1-5
v_gene: TRBV27
abundance: few
d_gene: TRBD1

CDR3aa: CASSPDISSYEQYF
CDR3nt: TGTGCCAGCAGTCCAGACATTTCCTCCTACGAGCAGTACTTC
j_gene: TRBJ2-7
v_gene: TRBV6-5
abundance: NA
d_gene: NA

CDR3aa: CASSYGQGAYEQYF
CDR3nt: TGTGCCAGCAGTTACGGACAGGGGGCCTACGAGCAGTACTTC
j_gene: TRBJ2-7
v_gene: TRBV6-5
abundance: NA
d_gene: TRBD1

CDR3aa: CASSQEGAEGTEAFF
CDR3nt: TGTGCCAGCAGTCAAGAGGGGGCGGAGGGCACTGAAGCTTTCTTT
j_gene: TRBJ1-1
v_gene: TRBV2
abundance: few
d_gene: TRBD1

CDR3aa: CASSPQDLNTEAFF
CDR3nt: TGTGCCAGCAGCCCTCAAGATCTAAACACTGAAGCTTTCTTT
j_gene: TRBJ1-1
v_gene: TRBV9
abundance: NA
d_gene: NA

CDR3aa: CASRSPPGTGELFF
CDR3nt: TGTGCCAGCAGGTCTCCCCCGGGGACCGGGGAGCTGTTTTTT
j_gene: TRBJ2-2
v_gene: TRBV7-2
abundance: NA
d_gene: NA

CDR3aa: CASNEGAPDTQYF
CDR3nt: TGCGCCAGCAACGAGGGGGCACCAGATACGCAGTATTTT
j_gene: TRBJ2-3
v_gene: TRBV5-1
abundance: NA
d_gene: TRBD1

CDR3aa: CASSRQRSEETQYF
CDR3nt: TGTGCCAGCAGCCGACAGCGATCTGAAGAGACCCAGTACTTC
j_gene: TRBJ2-5
v_gene: TRBV7-2
abundance: NA
d_gene: NA

CDR3aa: CASSEEGQGTEAFF
CDR3nt: TGTGCCAGCAGTGAGGAGGGACAGGGCACTGAAGCTTTCTTT
j_gene: TRBJ1-1
v_gene: TRBV2
abundance: few
d_gene: TRBD1

CDR3aa: CASSPSTDLQETQYF
CDR3nt: TGTGCCAGCTCACCATCGACAGACCTACAAGAGACCCAGTACTTC
j_gene: TRBJ2-5
v_gene: TRBV18
abundance: NA
d_gene: NA

CDR3aa: CASSQGVGAGSEKLFF
CDR3nt: TGTGCCAGCAGCCAAGGTGTGGGGGCAGGTAGTGAAAAACTGTTTTTT
j_gene: TRBJ1-4
v_gene: TRBV4-2
abundance: once
d_gene: NA

CDR3aa: CASSLIAGAYNEQFF
CDR3nt: TGTGCCAGCAGCTTGATAGCGGGGGCCTACAATGAGCAGTTCTTC
j_gene: TRBJ2-1
v_gene: TRBV5-8
abundance: once
d_gene: TRBD2

CDR3aa: CASSFIRGDGNTEAFF
CDR3nt: TGTGCCAGCAGTTTTATTCGGGGGGACGGGAACACTGAAGCTTTCTTT
j_gene: TRBJ1-1
v_gene: TRBV28
abundance: NA
d_gene: NA

CDR3aa: CASSLGGVLRVLAKNIQYF
CDR3nt: TGTGCCAGCAGCTTAGGGGGGGTGTTAAGGGTTCTAGCCAAAAACATTCAGTACTTC
j_gene: TRBJ2-4
v_gene: TRBV7-2
abundance: NA
d_gene: NA

CDR3aa: CASSSRDRVSGNTIYF
CDR3nt: TGTGCCAGCAGCTCCCGGGACAGGGTCTCTGGAAACACCATATATTTT
j_gene: TRBJ1-3
v_gene: TRBV4-2
abundance: NA
d_gene: TRBD1

CDR3aa: CASSSRGPGLKTYNEQFF
CDR3nt: TGTGCCAGCAGCTCTCGGGGCCCGGGACTTAAAACCTACAATGAGCAGTTCTTC
j_gene: TRBJ2-1
v_gene: TRBV7-6
abundance: NA
d_gene: NA

CDR3aa: CASSWTGGSGANVLTF
CDR3nt: TGCGCCAGCAGTTGGACAGGGGGCTCTGGGGCCAACGTCCTGACTTTC
j_gene: TRBJ2-6
v_gene: TRBV5-1
abundance: NA
d_gene: TRBD1

CDR3aa: CAISSDRVGEKLFF
CDR3nt: TGTGCCATCAGTAGCGACAGGGTAGGCGAAAAACTGTTTTTT
j_gene: TRBJ1-4
v_gene: TRBV10-3
abundance: NA
d_gene: TRBD1

CDR3aa: CASSFKASEEAFF
CDR3nt: TGCGCCAGCAGCTTTAAAGCTAGCGAGGAAGCTTTCTTT
j_gene: TRBJ1-1
v_gene: TRBV5-1
abundance: NA
d_gene: NA

CDR3aa: CASSLDLYLGELFF
CDR3nt: TGTGCCAGCAGCTTAGATCTCTATCTCGGGGAGCTGTTTTTT
j_gene: TRBJ2-2
v_gene: TRBV7-9
abundance: NA
d_gene: NA

CDR3aa: CASSQGGVNQPQHF
CDR3nt: TGTGCCAGCAGCCAAGGGGGGGTAAATCAGCCCCAGCATTTT
j_gene: TRBJ1-5
v_gene: TRBV4-2
abundance: NA
d_gene: NA

CDR3aa: CASSPESAGAGYNEQFF
CDR3nt: TGTGCCAGCAGCCCTGAATCAGCAGGGGCTGGATACAATGAGCAGTTCTTC
j_gene: TRBJ2-1
v_gene: TRBV7-6
abundance: NA
d_gene: NA

CDR3aa: CASPSGLQRVPPDTQYF
CDR3nt: TGTGCCAGCCCATCTGGCCTCCAGCGGGTCCCCCCTGATACGCAGTATTTT
j_gene: TRBJ2-3
v_gene: TRBV28
abundance: NA
d_gene: NA

CDR3aa: CASSDRGNSYEQYF
CDR3nt: TGTGCCAGCAGTGATCGGGGGAACTCCTACGAGCAGTACTTC
j_gene: TRBJ2-7
v_gene: TRBV2
abundance: NA
d_gene: NA

CDR3aa: CASRITLSNQPQHF
CDR3nt: TGTGCCAGTAGAATTACACTAAGCAATCAGCCCCAGCATTTT
j_gene: TRBJ1-5
v_gene: TRBV19
abundance: NA
d_gene: NA

CDR3aa: CASSLAKAPYGYTF
CDR3nt: TGTGCCAGCAGCTTGGCCAAAGCCCCCTATGGCTACACCTTC
j_gene: TRBJ1-2
v_gene: TRBV5-4
abundance: NA
d_gene: NA

CDR3aa: CASSSGDSNQPQHF
CDR3nt: TGCGCCAGCAGCTCAGGGGATAGCAATCAGCCCCAGCATTTT
j_gene: TRBJ1-5
v_gene: TRBV5-1
abundance: NA
d_gene: NA

CDR3aa: CASRASSPHVTQYF
CDR3nt: TGTGCCAGCAGGGCTAGCTCACCACACGTGACCCAGTACTTC
j_gene: TRBJ2-5
v_gene: TRBV27
abundance: few
d_gene: NA

CDR3aa: CASEIEKRGRDTIYF
CDR3nt: TGTGCCAGCGAGATAGAGAAAAGGGGGCGGGACACCATATATTTT
j_gene: TRBJ1-3
v_gene: TRBV2
abundance: few
d_gene: TRBD1

CDR3aa: CASSPLPGQGNTGELFF
CDR3nt: TGTGCCAGCAGTCCACTACCGGGACAGGGAAACACCGGGGAGCTGTTTTTT
j_gene: TRBJ2-2
v_gene: TRBV27
abundance: NA
d_gene: TRBD1

CDR3aa: CASSFSPGNIQYF
CDR3nt: TGTGCCAGCAGCTTTTCTCCGGGGAACATTCAGTACTTC
j_gene: TRBJ2-4
v_gene: TRBV7-2
abundance: NA
d_gene: NA

CDR3aa: CASSLVPRGTGNNEQFF
CDR3nt: TGCGCCAGCAGCTTGGTTCCCCGCGGGACCGGTAACAATGAGCAGTTCTTC
j_gene: TRBJ2-1
v_gene: TRBV5-1
abundance: NA
d_gene: NA

CDR3aa: CASSVDGLLNYGYTF
CDR3nt: TGTGCCAGCAGCGTGGACGGACTTCTTAACTATGGCTACACCTTC
j_gene: TRBJ1-2
v_gene: TRBV9
abundance: few
d_gene: NA

CDR3aa: CASSSGRTPKVGGYTGELFF
CDR3nt: TGTGCCAGCAGCTCCGGCCGGACACCAAAAGTTGGGGGCTACACCGGGGAGCTGTTTTTT
j_gene: TRBJ2-2
v_gene: TRBV7-7
abundance: NA
d_gene: NA

CDR3aa: CASSPPGGKVEAFF
CDR3nt: TGTGCCAGTAGTCCCCCGGGAGGGAAAGTTGAAGCTTTCTTT
j_gene: TRBJ1-1
v_gene: TRBV19
abundance: NA
d_gene: NA

CDR3aa: CASSRTGVYNSPLHF
CDR3nt: TGTGCCAGCAGTAGGACAGGGGTCTATAATTCACCCCTCCACTTT
j_gene: TRBJ1-6
v_gene: TRBV6-5
abundance: NA
d_gene: TRBD1